Shown below are 17 T cell receptor beta chains from a single sample sequenced in a study of T cells in Graves' hyperthyroidism and ophthalmopathy. RNA transcripts were the template for amplifying TCR beta CDR3 regions. The HTBI primer set served for first-round RT-PCR of the TCR CDR3. TCRdb used MiXCR to reprocess the multiplex PCR reads, holding one entry per CDR3 protein. The data hold some 510,000 distinct CDR3 sequences, with 46% observed a single time. The sequencing input was peripheral blood or thyroid tissue (not recorded which). The receptors here all came from a woman between 18 and 29 years old with Graves' hyperthyroidism.

There are a few counts of this clonotype. V gene TRBV7-2 combines with J gene TRBJ2-5; 8 bases line up with TRBD2. The trim removed 4 bases at V and 5 bases at J, leaving 6 bases unmatched. Germline CDR1 is SGHTA and CDR2 is FQGNSA. The CDR3 runs to 14 residues. The CDR3 region is CASSSQRGRETQYF. CDR3 DNA sequence: TGTGCCAGCAGCTCCCAGCGGGGGCGGGAGACCCAGTACTTC.

This clonotype was observed a few times. The chain combines TRBV24-1 with TRBJ1-1; weak D call: TRBD1 (5 bases). Looked up from germline, CDR1 is KGHDR and CDR2 is SFDVKD. With 5 bases removed from V and 2 bases from J, the gap between germline ends came to 11 bases. The CDR3 consists of 14 residues. This CDR3 reads CATSALTVNTEAFF. The CDR3 DNA reads TGTGCCACCAGTGCCTTGACAGTTAACACTGAAGCTTTCTTT.

The rearrangement links TRBV24-1 to TRBJ1-5; D possibly corresponds to TRBD1 (5 bases). The CDR3 runs 14 residues. Germline values: CDR1 KGHDR, CDR2 SFDVKD. The V gene lost 4 bases and the J gene lost 2 bases, with 8 bases spanning the gap. The CDR3 DNA reads TGTGCCACCAGTGACAGGGTAGGCAATCAGCCCCAGCATTTT. Translated, it gives CATSDRVGNQPQHF.

Note on this clonotype: A much more abundant neighbour one base away suggests this may be a read error. This rearrangement joins TRBV24-1 to TRBJ1-1; D is unresolved. Trimming took off 11 bases at V and 1 base at J, with 10 bases between the two ends. The CDR3 has 12 residues. Germline V lookup: CDR1 KGHDR, CDR2 SFDVKD. In nucleotides, the CDR3 is TGTGCCATCCGACCGAAGAACACTGAAGCTTTCTTT. This codes for CAIRPKNTEAFF.

A few counts support this clonotype. This chain links TRBV20-1 with TRBJ2-7, with 12 bases identical to TRBD2. Unmatched junction bases numbered 9, after V lost 4 bases and J lost 2 bases. The CDR3 extends over 16 amino acids. The germline V gene encodes CDR1 DFQATT and CDR2 SNEGSKA (reference sequence). DNA of the CDR3: TGCAGTGCTAAAGGGACTAGCGGGTTGCACACCTACGAGCAGTACTTC. This encodes CSAKGTSGLHTYEQYF.

V gene TRBV24-1 combines with J gene TRBJ1-1; D is uncertain. CDR1 KGHDR and CDR2 SFDVKD come from the germline V gene. The CDR3 contains 11 residues. The CDR3 reads CAGRTNTEAFF. CDR3 DNA: TGTGCTGGGCGAACGAACACTGAAGCTTTCTTT.

V is TRBV2 and J is TRBJ2-5; D unclear. The germline V gene has CDR1 SNHLY and CDR2 FYNNEI. This CDR3 is 14 amino acids long. Deletions cut 6 bases from V and 2 bases from J, with 13 bases between. CDR3 residues: CASRTSGPQETQYF. CDR3 nucleotide sequence: TGTGCCAGCAGAACTTCCGGGCCTCAAGAGACCCAGTACTTC.

The rearrangement links TRBV9 to TRBJ1-4; D not certain. Trimming stripped 4 bases from V and 8 bases from J, with 9 bases between. The germline CDR1 and CDR2 sequences are SGDLS and YYNGEE. The CDR3 extends over 12 amino acids. CDR3 sequence reads: CASSQVVEKLFF. The CDR3 DNA is TGTGCCAGCAGCCAAGTAGTGGAAAAACTGTTTTTT.

The V and J genes are TRBV20-1 and TRBJ2-7, with 15 bases aligning to TRBD2. From germline, CDR1 is DFQATT and CDR2 SNEGSKA (reference sequence). The CDR3 consists of 16 residues. V lost 6 bases to trimming and J lost 7 bases; unmatched junction nucleotides: 13. This CDR3 reads CSAAGTGTSGRWEQYF. CDR3 sequence (DNA): TGCAGTGCCGCCGGAACCGGGACTAGCGGGAGGTGGGAGCAGTACTTC.

This clonotype was counted a few times. The chain uses TRBV7-9 and TRBJ2-5; D might be TRBD1 (5 bases). The germline CDR1 and CDR2 sequences are SEHNR and FQNEAQ (reference sequence). Trimming pared 3 bases from V and 5 bases from J, leaving 13 bases between. The CDR3 length is 14 residues. The CDR3 sequence: CASSLNIRAETQYF. The CDR3 coding sequence is TGTGCCAGCAGCTTGAATATCAGGGCCGAGACCCAGTACTTC.

This clonotype has a handful of counts. The chain employs TRBV7-9 and TRBJ2-2; TRBD2 aligns across 7 bases. Germline loops: CDR1 SEHNR, CDR2 FQNEAQ (reference sequence). The V gene end was trimmed by 5 bases and the J gene end by 4 bases; junction bases not matched to a gene: 10. There are 16 residues in the CDR3. CDR3 coding DNA: TGTGCCAGCAGCGGACGTTCAGCGGGATTCACCGGGGAGCTGTTTTTT. It encodes CASSGRSAGFTGELFF.

The sample holds many counts of this clonotype. This chain links TRBV7-8 with TRBJ1-2; no clear D gene. V shed 5 bases and J shed 7 bases, with 14 bases lying between them. Germline V gene sequence: CDR1 SGHVS, CDR2 FQNEAQ. The CDR3 runs to 13 residues. CDR3 loop: CASSGVGSSGYTF. The CDR3 nucleotides read TGTGCCAGCAGCGGCGTGGGAAGCTCTGGCTACACCTTC.

This clonotype showed up many times. This chain links TRBV7-8 with TRBJ1-6, with 9 bases fitting TRBD1. The CDR3 has 13 residues. Germline V lookup: CDR1 SGHVS, CDR2 FQNEAQ. Trimming took 10 bases from V and 7 from J; bases not matched to a gene: 5. The CDR3 nucleotides read TGTGCCATACAGGGGGCTGGGAATTCACCCCTCCACTTT. It translates to CAIQGAGNSPLHF.

The genes are TRBV29-1 and TRBJ1-2, with 8 bases aligning to TRBD1. Per the germline V gene, CDR1 is SQVTM and CDR2 is ANQGSEA. The length of the CDR3 is 13 residues. With V trimmed by 7 bases and J by 6 bases, 10 bases remained unmatched. The CDR3 nucleotides are TGCAGCGCAGCCGGGACAGGTGGAGATGGCTACACCTTC. Encoded protein: CSAAGTGGDGYTF.

The chain combines TRBV15 with TRBJ1-2; D is unresolved. The ends were cut back, 3 bases at V and 1 base at J, with 9 bases in the middle. Germline assignment: CDR1 LNHNV and CDR2 YYDKDF (reference sequence). This CDR3 has 14 amino acids. The CDR3 DNA is TGTGCCACCAGCAGCATCTTGGTTAACTATGGCTACACCTTC. Encoded protein: CATSSILVNYGYTF.

This clonotype was observed a few times. The CDR3 DNA sequence: TGTGCCAGCAGCCATACTCGGGAGTTTGAAGCTTTCTTT. This encodes CASSHTREFEAFF. The chain carries TRBV11-2 and TRBJ1-1; D unclear. V was cut by 5 bases and J by 7 bases, with 14 bases left in between. The CDR3 runs 13 residues. Germline values: CDR1 SGHAT, CDR2 FQNNGV.

In this sample, this clonotype turned up many times. The chain recombines TRBV5-4 with TRBJ1-2; 9 bases agree with TRBD1. Trimming at V came to 4 bases and at J to 4 bases, leaving 11 bases not matched to a gene. CDR1 is SGHNT, CDR2 YYREEE, per germline (reference sequence). CDR3 length: 16 amino acids. The CDR3 region is CASSHGQGRTIYGYTF. For the CDR3, the DNA is TGTGCCAGCAGCCATGGACAGGGGCGGACGATCTATGGCTACACCTTC.